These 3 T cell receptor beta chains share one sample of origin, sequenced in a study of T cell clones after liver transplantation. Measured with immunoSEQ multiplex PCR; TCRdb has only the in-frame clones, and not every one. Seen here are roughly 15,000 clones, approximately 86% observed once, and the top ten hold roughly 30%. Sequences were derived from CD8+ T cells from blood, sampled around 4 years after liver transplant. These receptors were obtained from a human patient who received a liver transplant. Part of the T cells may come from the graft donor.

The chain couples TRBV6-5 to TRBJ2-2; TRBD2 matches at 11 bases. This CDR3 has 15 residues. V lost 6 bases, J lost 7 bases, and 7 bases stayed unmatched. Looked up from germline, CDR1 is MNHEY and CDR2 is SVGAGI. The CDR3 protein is CASSRTSGGGGELFF. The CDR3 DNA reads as TGTGCCAGCAGCCGAACTAGCGGGGGAGGCGGGGAGCTGTTTTTT.

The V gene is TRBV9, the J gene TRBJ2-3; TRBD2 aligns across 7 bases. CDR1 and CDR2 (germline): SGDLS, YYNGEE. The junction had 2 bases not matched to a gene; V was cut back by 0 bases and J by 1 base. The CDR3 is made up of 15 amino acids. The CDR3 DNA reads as TGTGCCAGCAGCGTAGTGGCGGGGGGCACAGATACGCAGTATTTT. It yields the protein CASSVVAGGTDTQYF. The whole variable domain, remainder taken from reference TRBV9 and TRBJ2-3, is DSGVTQTPKHLITATGQRVTLRCSPRSGDLSVYWYQQSLDQGLQFLIQYYNGEERAKGNILERFSAQQFPDLHSELNLSSLELGDSALYFCASSVVAGGTDTQYFGPGTRLTVL.

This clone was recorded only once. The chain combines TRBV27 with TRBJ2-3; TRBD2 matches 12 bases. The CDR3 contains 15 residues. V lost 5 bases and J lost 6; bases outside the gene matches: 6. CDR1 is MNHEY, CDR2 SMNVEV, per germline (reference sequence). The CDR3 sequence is CASSASGGVLDTQYF. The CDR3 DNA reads TGTGCCAGCAGTGCTAGCGGGGGGGTTTTGGATACGCAGTATTTT.